This T cell receptor beta chain was sequenced in a study of Ad26.COV2.S vaccination and SARS-CoV-2 variants. Whole-study findings and limits: Post-vaccination spike-specific CD8+ and CD4+ T cell responses reportedly had substantial breadth. Placebo recipients and vaccine recipients were similar in non-spike TCR breadth.

Notes on this clone: The antigen remains unidentified.

V was trimmed by 4 bases and J by 10 bases, leaving 25 bases between them. CDR1 is SQVTM, CDR2 ANQGSEA, per germline. This CDR3 contains 15 residues. The treatment: 15 to 20 received Ad26.COV2.S at low or high dose, single or two shots; five or six received placebo; per-sample allocation not given. Material that was analyzed had been drawn on day 63 after the first vaccine or placebo injection. The donor was a Boston adult aged 18-55 years. Libraries were prepared by immunoSEQ multiplex PCR; TCRdb keeps only in-frame clonotypes and omits some of them. Of 440,000 or so clones listed, roughly nine tenths are singletons.

This clonotype was obtained from a person between 18 and 65 years old who received the Ad26.COV2.S COVID-19 vaccine or a placebo. Specimen: peripheral blood, collected in a trial of Ad26.COV2.S vaccine versus placebo. V and J are TRBV29-1 and TRBJ1-1, with D hard to call. The CDR3 region has the DNA TGCAGCGTTGGAAATGCCCCCGTGGAGGTTAAGAGAGCTTTCTTT. Amino acid sequence: CSVGNAPVEVKRAFF.